This TCR beta chain was identified during a study of T cells after yellow fever vaccination (dated by TCRdb to between 2017 and 2020). About the investigation overall: The SMART-Seq v4 Ultra Low Input RNA kit was used to prepare libraries from fractions with low cell numbers. To track T-cell clones before and after primary and booster YFV17D yellow fever vaccination, bulk TCR alpha and beta repertoires were sequenced longitudinally. Two healthy male donors, one aged 18 to 29 and one aged 30 to 40 years, were included in the cohort. Blood was collected at multiple timepoints before and after primary and secondary immunization, and bulk PBMC replicates and cell subsets were isolated.

The meaning of the sample's treatment or condition label: live attenuated yellow fever vaccine strain. A standard Ficoll-Paque protocol was used to isolate PBMCs from peripheral blood. CD4 and CD8 T-cell fractions were isolated with Dynabeads CD4 and CD8 positive selection kits. TriZol was used to extract RNA from bulk PBMCs, from CD4 and CD8 fractions, and from dextramer-positive and dextramer-negative fractions. Inclusive of the bounding cysteine and phenylalanine, the CDR3 is 12 residues long. Only the CDR3 portion is preserved as DNA: 36 bases, with reading frame beginning at the first base. V and J lose 2 bases and 5 bases, and a span of 6 bases separates them. As encoded in the germline V gene (reference sequence), CDR1 is LGHDT while CDR2 is YNNKEL. The table lists this clonotype with many counts. The antigen it recognizes is unknown. Per-base quality was not reported, and no clone a single base away is much larger than it.

The investigation overall reported the following: The study included only two donors, which limits how far the findings can be generalized. Computational filtering was needed because FACS-sorted repertoires could contain abundant contaminating clonotypes from the bulk population. A small fraction of clonotypes appeared in both the CD4 and CD8 compartments, likely as a result of convergent recombination. Most clones expanded after primary vaccination (approximately 95% of CD4 and around nine tenths of CD8) were re-detected after the booster, suggesting that broad memory maintenance occurred. The secondary T-cell response was weaker than the primary response but faster, peaking on day 5 instead of day 15.

Sequencing used an Illumina NovaSeq 6000. TCR cDNA was synthesized by 5'RACE template switching, which introduced a universal primer site and unique molecular identifiers. cDNA synthesis was primed from both the TCR alpha and TCR beta constant segments. Library amplification involved two PCR steps, and the second step added sample barcodes and sequencing adapters. Libraries were sequenced on Illumina HiSeq 2500 (2x100 bp) or NovaSeq (2x150 bp). In the paper's pipeline: MIGEC was used to demultiplex reads and collapse the reads into UMI consensus sequences, and MiXCR was used for V(D)J alignment. Clonotypes responding to the vaccine were identified with edgeR on replicate PBMC samples, with the criteria of FDR below 0.01 and a log2 fold change above 5 up to day 15. Each bulk clonotype received a CD4 or CD8 identity based on whether the sequenced CD4 or CD8 repertoire contained that clonotype at higher abundance. In-frame beta chains were kept once TCRdb had trimmed the public reads at Q25 with fastp and called clones with MiXCR. A single entry per CDR3 protein holds the most common genes and DNA from its merged rows. Here the V and J calls rest on TCRdb's processing, not on the authors' analysis. The sample table holds over 250,000 distinct CDR3 sequences, of which around 5.2% were seen once. The ten most abundant clones make up less than 3.5% of the sample.

This material consisted of CD4+ T cells sorted from PBMCs, taken on the day of the yellow fever booster vaccination. The chain is encoded by TRBV3-1 joined to TRBJ2-5; the D gene identity is not certain. This clonotype was sampled from a man younger than 30 who received the YFV17D yellow fever vaccine. The nucleotide sequence is TGTGCCAGCAGCCAAAACGGGGAGACCCAGTACTTC. Its coded protein is CASSQNGETQYF.